Described below is a single T cell receptor beta chain sequence and its context. The sample originates from a study of shared clonotypes between healthy human individuals. Looking at the study overall: CD8 memory received one plate per donor, CD8 naive two, CD4 memory three and CD4 naive three.

When replicate PCRs were run on sorted subsets, they used around 0.2 ug DNA, roughly 30,000 T cell genomes. Measured with immunoSEQ multiplex PCR; TCRdb has only the in-frame clones, and not every one. Of hundreds of thousands of clones in the sample, approximately 96% were seen once. CD45RO negativity and positive selection for CCR7 defined naive CD8 cells, a population that excluded terminally differentiated effector memory CD45RA+ cells. Trimming cost V 1 base and J 4 bases, with 10 bases left between them. The germline V gene encodes CDR1 SGHVS and CDR2 FQNEAQ. This CDR3 has 14 residues. The sequence derives from a woman younger than 45 in good health. The sequenced material came from naive CD8+ T cells sorted from blood. The V call is TRBV7-8, the J call TRBJ2-5; maybe TRBD2 (5 bases). CDR3 in amino acids: CASSLGLALETQYF. DNA of the CDR3: TGTGCCAGCAGCTTAGGGCTAGCCCTAGAGACCCAGTACTTC. The whole variable domain, filled in from reference TRBV7-8 and TRBJ2-5, reads GAGVSQSPRYKVAKRGQDVALRCDPISGHVSLFWYQQALGQGPEFLTYFQNEAQLDKSGLPSDRFFAERPEGSVSTLKIQRTQQEDSAVYLCASSLGLALETQYFGPGTRLLVL.